This T cell receptor beta chain was obtained from a study of cytomegalovirus exposure and HLA in healthy donors. Whole-study findings and limits: Reports indicated that the classifier achieved high specificity and sensitivity in diagnosing cytomegalovirus status.

The CDR3 loop spans 14 amino acids. Germline V gives CDR1 PRHDT, CDR2 FYEKMQ (reference sequence). V was shortened by 0 bases and J by 2 bases, with 7 bases between the two germline ends. Regarding this clone: What it binds is unknown.

TCRdb's copy holds only in-frame clones and misses some; the assay was immunoSEQ multiplex PCR. This table has tens of thousands of clones, less than 96% appearing once. The sequence came from a woman between 18 and 29 years old in good health and CMV-seronegative. Source material: PBMCs. This chain connects TRBV13 to TRBJ2-5, with D possibly TRBD2 on 5 matching bases. The CDR3 coding sequence is TGTGCCAGCAGCTTAGGGCCGGGGCAAGAGACCCAGTACTTC. Translation: CASSLGPGQETQYF.